This note documents a single TCR beta chain sequence. Its antigen is unidentified. The entry originates in a study of response to subunit inactivated influenza vaccine. Findings of the study overall: The authors suggested that few new T cells are recruited per seasonal influenza vaccination.

Trimming removed 3 bases at V and 6 bases at J, with 11 bases between. There are 13 residues in the CDR3. Each CDR3 protein gets one entry after TCRdb re-called the RT-PCR reads with MiXCR. Seen here are 500,000 to 550,000 distinct CDR3 sequences, about 8% observed once, and the top ten hold 13%. The sample in question was PBMCs from blood, obtained around 25 months after vaccination. This receptor was taken from a man aged 50 to 75 who received an inactivated influenza vaccine. The chain combines TRBV12-3 or TRBV12-4 with TRBJ1-1, with a weak D call TRBD1 (5 bases). The CDR3 nucleotides are TGTGCCAGCAGTTTTGAGGACACCGCTGAAGCTTTCTTT. Protein: CASSFEDTAEAFF.